A single sample gave rise to the 2 T cell receptor beta chains below, sequenced in a study of Graves' ophthalmopathy and Graves' hyperthyroidism. From RNA, the CDR3 regions of TCR beta chains were amplified and sequenced. Following a first-round RT-PCR that used HTBI primers, a second-round multiplex PCR was carried out. One entry per CDR3 protein, called by TCRdb with MiXCR from the multiplex PCR reads. In the table there are 150,000 or so distinct CDR3 sequences, over 35% of which are singletons. The sample was peripheral blood. The receptors here all came from a woman aged 40 to 50 with Graves' ophthalmopathy.

This clonotype came up a few times. The chain combines TRBV5-1 with TRBJ2-4; 7 bases fit TRBD1. The V and J ends lost 0 bases and 0 bases, in that order; junction bases with no gene match: 12. Germline CDR1 is SGHRS and CDR2 is YFSETQ. The CDR3 is 19 amino acids. CDR3 residues: CASSLVGQQTLIAKNIQYF. CDR3 bases: TGCGCCAGCAGCTTGGTGGGACAGCAAACTCTTATAGCCAAAAACATTCAGTACTTC.

The V call is TRBV25-1, the J call TRBJ1-2; maybe TRBD1 (5 bases). There are 17 residues in the CDR3. V dropped 3 bases and J dropped 1 base, with 18 bases sitting between them. Germline V gene sequence: CDR1 MGHDK, CDR2 SYGVNS. The CDR3 protein is CASSESVRGPYNYGYTF. The CDR3 coding sequence is TGTGCCAGCAGTGAGAGCGTGAGGGGTCCCTATAACTATGGCTACACCTTC.